This T cell receptor (beta chain) was sequenced in a study of blood T cell repertoires in COVID-19. Using immunoSEQ multiplex PCR, the repertoire was profiled, and TCRdb retains in-frame clones only, with some absent. The table includes roughly 500,000 clones, roughly 87% detected once. Trimming cost V 8 bases and J 4 bases; bases outside gene matches: 13. The CDR3 is 16 amino acids. Germline-derived CDR1 and CDR2 are MNHNS and SASEGT. The genes are TRBV6-1 and TRBJ1-2; 10 nucleotides align to TRBD1. The source is a man younger than 30 with COVID-19, enrolled during active disease. Sequenced material: peripheral blood. The CDR3 reads CASRGTWTGGFYGYTF. CDR3 in DNA: TGTGCCAGCCGTGGGACCTGGACAGGGGGATTCTATGGCTACACCTTC.